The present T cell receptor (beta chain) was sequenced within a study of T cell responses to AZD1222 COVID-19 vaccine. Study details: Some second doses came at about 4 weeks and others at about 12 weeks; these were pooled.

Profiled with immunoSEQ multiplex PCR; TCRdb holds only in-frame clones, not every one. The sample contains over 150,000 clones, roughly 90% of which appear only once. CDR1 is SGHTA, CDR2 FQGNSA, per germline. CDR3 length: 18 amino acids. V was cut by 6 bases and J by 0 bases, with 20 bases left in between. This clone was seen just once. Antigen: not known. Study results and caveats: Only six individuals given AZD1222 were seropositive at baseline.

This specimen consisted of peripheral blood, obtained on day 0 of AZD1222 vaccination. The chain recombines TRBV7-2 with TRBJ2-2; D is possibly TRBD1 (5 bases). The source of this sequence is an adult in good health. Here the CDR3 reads CASSFARALVANTGELFF. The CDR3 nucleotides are TGTGCCAGCAGTTTCGCCAGGGCCTTGGTAGCGAACACCGGGGAGCTGTTTTTT.